This T cell receptor (beta chain) emerged from a study of regulatory T cells in long-lasting Graves disease. Study-level points and caveats: TRBV28 was favored in persistent disease, as were TRBJ1-2 and TRBJ2-5.

Building the TCR beta libraries relied on iRepertoire HTBI primers, and CDR3 regions underwent Arm-PCR. TCRdb called the multiplex PCR reads again in MiXCR, with one record for every CDR3 protein. The sample holds about 220,000 distinct CDR3 sequences, approximately 18% seen once. This clonotype was observed at least ten times. What it recognizes is unknown. Time point indicated: newly diagnosed GD, antithyroid drugs for less than 3 months. TCR sequences were obtained from RNA taken from PBMCs. The EDTA tubes were filled with 8 to 9.5 milliliters of drawn peripheral blood. CDR1 MNHEY and CDR2 SVGAGI come from the germline V gene. V was trimmed by 0 bases and J by 0 bases, leaving 18 bases between them. The CDR3 has 20 residues. These data also featured in a second study, about T cells in Graves' hyperthyroidism and ophthalmopathy. That publication notes: Newly diagnosed hyperthyroidism patients aged 18 to 65 years had disease lasting under 2 months.

The sequenced sample was peripheral blood mononuclear cells (PBMCs), obtained at new diagnosis, from a patient treated with antithyroid drugs. The sequence was obtained from a woman aged 30 to 39 with Graves disease. This chain joins TRBV6-5 and TRBJ1-6; D might be TRBD1 (5 bases). The CDR3 region is CASSYSKGMAGTSYNSPLHF. As DNA, the CDR3 is TGTGCCAGCAGTTACTCGAAAGGGATGGCCGGGACCTCCTATAATTCACCCCTCCACTTT.